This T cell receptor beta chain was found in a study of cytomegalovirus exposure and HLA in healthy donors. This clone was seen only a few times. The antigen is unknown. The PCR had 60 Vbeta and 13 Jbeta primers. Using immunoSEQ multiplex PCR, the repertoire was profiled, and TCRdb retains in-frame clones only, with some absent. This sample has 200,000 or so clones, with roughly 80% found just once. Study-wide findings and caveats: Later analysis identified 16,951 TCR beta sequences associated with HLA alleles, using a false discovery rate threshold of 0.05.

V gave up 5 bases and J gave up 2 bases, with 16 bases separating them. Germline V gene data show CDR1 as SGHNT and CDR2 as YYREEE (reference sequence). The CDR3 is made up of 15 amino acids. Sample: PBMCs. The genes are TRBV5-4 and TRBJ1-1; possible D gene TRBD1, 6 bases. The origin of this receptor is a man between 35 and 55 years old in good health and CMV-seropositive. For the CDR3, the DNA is TGTGCCAGCAGGTCCCAGGGGACCCCAAACACTGAAGCTTTCTTT. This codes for CASRSQGTPNTEAFF.